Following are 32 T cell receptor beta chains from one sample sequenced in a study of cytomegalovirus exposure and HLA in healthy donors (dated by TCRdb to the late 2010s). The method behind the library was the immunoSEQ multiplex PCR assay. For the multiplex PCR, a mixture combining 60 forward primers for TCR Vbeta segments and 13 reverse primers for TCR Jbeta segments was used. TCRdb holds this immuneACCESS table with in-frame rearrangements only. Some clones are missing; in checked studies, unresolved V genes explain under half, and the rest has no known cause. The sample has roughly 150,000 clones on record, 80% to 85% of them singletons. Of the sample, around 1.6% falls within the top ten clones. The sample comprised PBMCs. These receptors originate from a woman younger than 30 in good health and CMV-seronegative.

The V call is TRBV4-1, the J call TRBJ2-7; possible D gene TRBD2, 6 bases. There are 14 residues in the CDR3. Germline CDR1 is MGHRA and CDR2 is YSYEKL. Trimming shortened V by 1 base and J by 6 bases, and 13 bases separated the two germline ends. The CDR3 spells CASSQVGGLVEQYF. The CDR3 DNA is TGCGCCAGCAGCCAAGTCGGAGGGCTGGTCGAGCAGTACTTC.

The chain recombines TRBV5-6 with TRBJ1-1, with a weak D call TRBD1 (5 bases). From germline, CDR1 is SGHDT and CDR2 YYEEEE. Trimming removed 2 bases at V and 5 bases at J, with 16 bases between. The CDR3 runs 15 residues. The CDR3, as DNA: TGTGCCAGCAGCTTTCTTAGGGGCGGTGGGACTGAAGCTTTCTTT. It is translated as CASSFLRGGGTEAFF.

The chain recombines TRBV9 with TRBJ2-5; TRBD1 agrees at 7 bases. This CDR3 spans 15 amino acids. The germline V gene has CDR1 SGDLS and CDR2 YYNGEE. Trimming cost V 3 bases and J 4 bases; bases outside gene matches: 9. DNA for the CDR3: TGTGCCAGCAGCGCCCGACAGGGCTTGATAGAGACCCAGTACTTC. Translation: CASSARQGLIETQYF.

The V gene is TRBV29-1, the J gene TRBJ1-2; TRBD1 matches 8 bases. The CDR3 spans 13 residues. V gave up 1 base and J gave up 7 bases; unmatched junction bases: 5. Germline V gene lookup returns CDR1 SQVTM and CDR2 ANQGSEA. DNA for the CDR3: TGCAGCGTTGAAGGACAGGGGTTAGGTGGCTACACCTTC. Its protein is CSVEGQGLGGYTF.

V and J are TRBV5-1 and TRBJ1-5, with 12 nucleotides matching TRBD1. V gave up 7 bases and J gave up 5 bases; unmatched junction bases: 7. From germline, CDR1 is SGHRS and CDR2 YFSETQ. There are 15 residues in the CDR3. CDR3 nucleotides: TGCGCCAGCGAGGGGGACAGGGGGCCGGATCAGCCCCAGCATTTT. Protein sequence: CASEGDRGPDQPQHF.

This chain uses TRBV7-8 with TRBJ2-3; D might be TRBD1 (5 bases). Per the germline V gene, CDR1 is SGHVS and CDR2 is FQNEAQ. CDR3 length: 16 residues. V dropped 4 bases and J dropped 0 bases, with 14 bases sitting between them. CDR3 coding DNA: TGTGCCAGCAGCTCAGGACAAGCTACTAGCACAGATACGCAGTATTTT. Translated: CASSSGQATSTDTQYF. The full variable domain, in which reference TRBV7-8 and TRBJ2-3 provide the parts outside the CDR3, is GAGVSQSPRYKVAKRGQDVALRCDPISGHVSLFWYQQALGQGPEFLTYFQNEAQLDKSGLPSDRFFAERPEGSVSTLKIQRTQQEDSAVYLCASSSGQATSTDTQYFGPGTRLTVL.

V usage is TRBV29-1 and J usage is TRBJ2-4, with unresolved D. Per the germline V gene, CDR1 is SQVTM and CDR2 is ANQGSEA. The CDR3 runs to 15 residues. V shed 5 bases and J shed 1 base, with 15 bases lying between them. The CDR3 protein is CSVRHGGLAKNIQYF. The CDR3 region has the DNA TGCAGCGTTAGACATGGTGGCTTGGCCAAAAACATTCAGTACTTC.

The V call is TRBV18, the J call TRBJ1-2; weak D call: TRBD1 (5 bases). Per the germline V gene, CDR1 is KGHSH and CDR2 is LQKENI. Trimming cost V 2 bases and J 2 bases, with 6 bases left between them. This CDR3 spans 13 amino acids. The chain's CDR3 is CASSPAGNYGYTF. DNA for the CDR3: TGTGCCAGCTCACCAGCAGGGAACTATGGCTACACCTTC.

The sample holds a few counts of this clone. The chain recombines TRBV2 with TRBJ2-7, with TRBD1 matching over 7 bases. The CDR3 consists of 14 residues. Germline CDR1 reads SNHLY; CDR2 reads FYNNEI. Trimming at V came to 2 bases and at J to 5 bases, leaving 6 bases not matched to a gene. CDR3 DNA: TGTGCCAGCAGTGAAATCACAGGGGCCAACGAGCAGTACTTC. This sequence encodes CASSEITGANEQYF.

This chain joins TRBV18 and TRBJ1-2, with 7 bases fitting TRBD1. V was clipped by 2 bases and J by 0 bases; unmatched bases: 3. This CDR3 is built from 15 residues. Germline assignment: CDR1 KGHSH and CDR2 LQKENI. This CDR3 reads CASSPDRVANYGYTF. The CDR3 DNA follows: TGTGCCAGCTCACCAGACAGGGTAGCTAACTATGGCTACACCTTC.

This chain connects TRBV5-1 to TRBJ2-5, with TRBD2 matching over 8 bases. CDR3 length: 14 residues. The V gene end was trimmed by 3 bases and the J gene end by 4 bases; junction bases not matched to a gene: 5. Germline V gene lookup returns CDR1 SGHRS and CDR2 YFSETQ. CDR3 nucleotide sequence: TGCGCCAGCAGCTGGCGGGGGGTCGGAGAGACCCAGTACTTC. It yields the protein CASSWRGVGETQYF. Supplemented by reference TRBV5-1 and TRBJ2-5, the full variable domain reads KAGVTQTPRYLIKTRGQQVTLSCSPISGHRSVSWYQQTPGQGLQFLFEYFSETQRNKGNFPGRFSGRQFSNSRSEMNVSTLELGDSALYLCASSWRGVGETQYFGPGTRLLVL.

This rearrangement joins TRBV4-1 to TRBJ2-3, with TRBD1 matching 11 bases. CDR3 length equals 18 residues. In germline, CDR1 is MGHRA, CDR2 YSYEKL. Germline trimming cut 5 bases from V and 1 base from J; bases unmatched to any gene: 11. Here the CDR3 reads CASSSSYRTGGRTDTQYF. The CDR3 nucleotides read TGCGCCAGCAGCTCATCATACCGGACAGGGGGCCGCACAGATACGCAGTATTTT.

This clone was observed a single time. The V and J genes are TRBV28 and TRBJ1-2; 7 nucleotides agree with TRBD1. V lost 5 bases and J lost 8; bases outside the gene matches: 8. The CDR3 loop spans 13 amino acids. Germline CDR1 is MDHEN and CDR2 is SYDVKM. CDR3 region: CASSPPTGRGYTF. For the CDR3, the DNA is TGTGCCAGCAGTCCCCCGACAGGGCGCGGCTACACCTTC.

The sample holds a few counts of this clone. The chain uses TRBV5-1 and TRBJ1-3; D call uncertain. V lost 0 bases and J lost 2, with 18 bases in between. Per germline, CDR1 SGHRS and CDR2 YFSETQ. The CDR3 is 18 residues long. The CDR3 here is CASSLANARVRAGNTIYF. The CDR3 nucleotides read TGCGCCAGCAGCTTGGCCAATGCTCGGGTGCGTGCTGGAAACACCATATATTTT.

DNA of the CDR3: TGTGCTAGTGGCCCGGACAGGGGAACTGAAGCTTTCTTT. It translates to CASGPDRGTEAFF. The J gene is TRBJ1-1, the V gene TRBV12-5; 9 nucleotides match TRBD1. The CDR3 consists of 13 residues. From germline, CDR1 is LGHNT and CDR2 FRNRAP. The V and J ends lost 6 bases and 5 bases, in that order; junction bases with no gene match: 4.

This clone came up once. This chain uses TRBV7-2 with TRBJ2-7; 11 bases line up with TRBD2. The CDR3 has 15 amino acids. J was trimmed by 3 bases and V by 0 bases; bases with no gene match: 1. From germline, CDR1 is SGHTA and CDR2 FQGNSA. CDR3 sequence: CASSLAGTSGYEQYF. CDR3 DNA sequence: TGTGCCAGCAGCTTAGCAGGGACTAGCGGCTACGAGCAGTACTTC. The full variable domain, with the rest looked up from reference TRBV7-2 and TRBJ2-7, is GAGVSQSPSNKVTEKGKDVELRCDPISGHTALYWYRQSLGQGLEFLIYFQGNSAPDKSGLPSDRFSAERTGGSVSTLTIQRTQQEDSAVYLCASSLAGTSGYEQYFGPGTRLTVT.

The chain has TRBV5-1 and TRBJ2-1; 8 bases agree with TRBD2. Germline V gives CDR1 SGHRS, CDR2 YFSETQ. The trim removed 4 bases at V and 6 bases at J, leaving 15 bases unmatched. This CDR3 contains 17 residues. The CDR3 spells CASSGVSMRGAGNEQFF. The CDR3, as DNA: TGCGCCAGCAGCGGGGTATCGATGCGGGGGGCGGGCAATGAGCAGTTCTTC.

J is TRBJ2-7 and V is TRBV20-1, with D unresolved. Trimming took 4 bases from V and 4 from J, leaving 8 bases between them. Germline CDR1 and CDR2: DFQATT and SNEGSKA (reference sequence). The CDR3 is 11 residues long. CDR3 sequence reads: CSAIGRYEQYF. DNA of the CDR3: TGCAGTGCTATTGGCAGATACGAGCAGTACTTC.

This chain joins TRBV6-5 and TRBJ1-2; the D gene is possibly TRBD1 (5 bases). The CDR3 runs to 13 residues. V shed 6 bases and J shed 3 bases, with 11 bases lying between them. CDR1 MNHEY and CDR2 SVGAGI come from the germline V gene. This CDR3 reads CASSSDSYYGYTF. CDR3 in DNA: TGTGCCAGCAGCTCAGACAGCTACTATGGCTACACCTTC.

The CDR3 bases are TGTGCCAGCAGCGTAGGAATAGGGGATGAGCAGTTCTTC. Residues: CASSVGIGDEQFF. The rearrangement links TRBV9 to TRBJ2-1; D may be TRBD1 (5 bases). CDR3 length equals 13 residues. V was trimmed by 0 bases and J by 8 bases, leaving 9 bases between them. The germline V gene encodes CDR1 SGDLS and CDR2 YYNGEE.

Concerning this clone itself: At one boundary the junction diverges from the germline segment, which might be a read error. For the CDR3, the DNA is TGTGCCAGCAGTTACTCGAGTGTGCCTGGGGCCAACGGCCTGACTTTC. Its translation: CASSYSSVPGANGLTF. The chain is built from TRBV6-5 and TRBJ2-6; possibly TRBD1 for D (5 bases). The CDR3 totals 16 residues. Looked up from germline, CDR1 is MNHEY and CDR2 is SVGAGI.

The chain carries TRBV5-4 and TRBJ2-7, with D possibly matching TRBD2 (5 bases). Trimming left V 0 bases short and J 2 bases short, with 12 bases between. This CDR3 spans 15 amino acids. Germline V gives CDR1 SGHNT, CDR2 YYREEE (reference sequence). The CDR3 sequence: CASSLGRMEAYEQYF. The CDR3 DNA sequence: TGTGCCAGCAGCTTGGGCAGGATGGAGGCCTACGAGCAGTACTTC.

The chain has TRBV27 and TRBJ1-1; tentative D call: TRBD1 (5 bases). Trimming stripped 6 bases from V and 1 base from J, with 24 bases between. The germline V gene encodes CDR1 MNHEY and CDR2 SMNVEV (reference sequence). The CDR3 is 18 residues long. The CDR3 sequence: CASSFSIHPTGGNTEAFF. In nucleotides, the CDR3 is TGTGCCAGCAGCTTCTCAATCCACCCGACGGGGGGGAACACTGAAGCTTTCTTT.

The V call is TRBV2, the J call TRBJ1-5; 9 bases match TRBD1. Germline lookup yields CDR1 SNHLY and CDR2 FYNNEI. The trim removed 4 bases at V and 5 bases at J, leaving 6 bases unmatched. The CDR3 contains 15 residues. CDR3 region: CASSGVGQGYQPQHF. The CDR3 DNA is TGTGCCAGCAGTGGAGTGGGACAGGGATATCAGCCCCAGCATTTT.

CDR3 DNA sequence: TGTGCCAGCAGCTTTACAGTAAACTATGGCTACACCTTC. Encoded protein: CASSFTVNYGYTF. V usage is TRBV5-4 and J usage is TRBJ1-2, with D uncertain. The V end was cut by 2 bases, the J end by 2 bases, with 7 bases between. Germline V CDR1 and CDR2: SGHNT, YYREEE (reference sequence). This CDR3 has 13 residues.

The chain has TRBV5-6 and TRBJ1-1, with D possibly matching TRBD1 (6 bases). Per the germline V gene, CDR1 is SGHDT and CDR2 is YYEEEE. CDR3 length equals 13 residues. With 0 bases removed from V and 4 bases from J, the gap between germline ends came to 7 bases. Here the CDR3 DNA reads TGTGCCAGCAGCTTGGGGACAGCCACTGAAGCTTTCTTT. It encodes CASSLGTATEAFF.

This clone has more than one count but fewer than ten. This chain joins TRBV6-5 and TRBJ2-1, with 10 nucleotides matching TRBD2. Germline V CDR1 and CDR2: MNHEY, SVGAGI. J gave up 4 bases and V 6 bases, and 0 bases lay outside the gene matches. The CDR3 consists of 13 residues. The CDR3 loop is CASRLAGYNEQFF. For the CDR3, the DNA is TGTGCCAGCAGACTAGCGGGGTACAATGAGCAGTTCTTC.

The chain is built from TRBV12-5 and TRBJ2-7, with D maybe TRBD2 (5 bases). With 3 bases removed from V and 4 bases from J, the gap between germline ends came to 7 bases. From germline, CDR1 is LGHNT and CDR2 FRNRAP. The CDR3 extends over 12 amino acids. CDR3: CASGLGGYEQYF. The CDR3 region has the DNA TGTGCTAGTGGTTTAGGAGGATACGAGCAGTACTTC.

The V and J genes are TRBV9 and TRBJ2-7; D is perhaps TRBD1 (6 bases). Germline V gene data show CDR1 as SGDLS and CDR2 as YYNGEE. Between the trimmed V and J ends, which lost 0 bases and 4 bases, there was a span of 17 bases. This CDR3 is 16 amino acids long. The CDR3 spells CASSVGSGAFGYEQYF. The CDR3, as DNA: TGTGCCAGCAGCGTAGGCTCAGGGGCCTTCGGGTACGAGCAGTACTTC. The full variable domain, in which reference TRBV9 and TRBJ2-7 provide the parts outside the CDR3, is DSGVTQTPKHLITATGQRVTLRCSPRSGDLSVYWYQQSLDQGLQFLIQYYNGEERAKGNILERFSAQQFPDLHSELNLSSLELGDSALYFCASSVGSGAFGYEQYFGPGTRLTVT.

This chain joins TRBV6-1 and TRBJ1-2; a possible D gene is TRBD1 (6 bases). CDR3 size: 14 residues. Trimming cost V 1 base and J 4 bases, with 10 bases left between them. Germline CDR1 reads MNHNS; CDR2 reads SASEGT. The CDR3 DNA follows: TGTGCCAGCAGTGAAGGACAGGTGATCTATGGCTACACCTTC. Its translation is CASSEGQVIYGYTF.

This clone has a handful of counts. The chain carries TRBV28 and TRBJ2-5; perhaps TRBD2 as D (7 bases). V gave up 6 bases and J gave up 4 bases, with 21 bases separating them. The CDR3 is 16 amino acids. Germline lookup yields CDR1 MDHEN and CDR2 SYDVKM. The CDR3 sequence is CASSYLEGGASETQYF. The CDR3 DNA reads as TGTGCCAGCAGCTACCTTGAGGGGGGGGCCTCAGAGACCCAGTACTTC.

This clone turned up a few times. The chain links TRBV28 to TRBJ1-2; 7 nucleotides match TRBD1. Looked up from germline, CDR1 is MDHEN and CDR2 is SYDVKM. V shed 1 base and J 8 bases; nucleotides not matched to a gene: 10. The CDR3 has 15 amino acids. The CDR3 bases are TGTGCCAGCAGTTTATCGAGGGCAGGGGGACGGGGCTACACCTTC. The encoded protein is CASSLSRAGGRGYTF.